This entry lists 15 T cell receptor beta chains sequenced from one sample in a study of shared clonotypes between healthy human individuals. The method was immunoSEQ multiplex PCR; TCRdb's version includes in-frame clones alone and lacks a portion of them. The data hold under 2,000,000 clones, with around 96% observed a single time. Terminally differentiated effector memory CD45RA+ cells were excluded from the naive CD8 cells, which were CD45RO-negative and positively selected for CCR7. The material sequenced was naive CD8+ T cells sorted from blood. These receptors were collected from a man younger than 35 in good health.

The chain couples TRBV7-8 to TRBJ2-2; 7 nucleotides agree with TRBD2. Germline values: CDR1 SGHVS, CDR2 FQNEAQ. This CDR3 has 12 amino acids. V lost 5 bases to trimming and J lost 13 bases; unmatched junction nucleotides: 7. For the CDR3, the DNA is TGTGCCAGCAGCCGGGGGGACTCAGCGCTGTTTTTT. Translated, it gives CASSRGDSALFF.

The rearrangement joins TRBV7-9 to TRBJ1-2; no clear D gene. This CDR3 is built from 13 residues. Germline CDR1 SEHNR, CDR2 FQNEAQ (reference sequence). Trimming left V 0 bases short and J 8 bases short, with 10 bases between. CDR3 sequence reads: CASSLAPAGGYTF. The CDR3 bases are TGTGCCAGCAGCTTAGCTCCGGCCGGAGGCTACACCTTC.

Details on this clone: The identical CDR3 is also encoded by other nucleotide sequences in the sample. J is TRBJ2-7 and V is TRBV6-5; D is undetermined. V gave up 0 bases and J gave up 2 bases, with 8 bases separating them. CDR1 and CDR2 from the germline V gene are MNHEY and SVGAGI. The CDR3 has 14 residues. CDR3 nucleotides: TGTGCCAGCAGTTACTCAGGAGTACCCTACGAGCAGTACTTC. Translated: CASSYSGVPYEQYF.

Here the CDR3 DNA reads TGTGCCAGCAGCTTACAGGGCGTGAACACTGAAGCTTTCTTT. Translating gives CASSLQGVNTEAFF. This chain joins TRBV5-6 and TRBJ1-1, with D possibly being TRBD1 (6 bases). In germline, CDR1 is SGHDT, CDR2 YYEEEE. Trimming took 2 bases from V and 0 from J, leaving 8 bases between them. This CDR3 contains 14 residues.

The chain couples TRBV5-4 to TRBJ1-2; D unclear. There are 15 residues in the CDR3. V gave up 1 base and J gave up 2 bases, with 12 bases separating them. CDR1 and CDR2 from the germline V gene are SGHNT and YYREEE (reference sequence). Here the CDR3 DNA reads TGTGCCAGCAGCTTGAGGGAGGGAGTCAACTATGGCTACACCTTC. Its protein is CASSLREGVNYGYTF. Full variable domain (missing parts from reference TRBV5-4 and TRBJ1-2): ETGVTQSPTHLIKTRGQQVTLRCSSQSGHNTVSWYQQALGQGPQFIFQYYREEENGRGNFPPRFSGLQFPNYSSELNVNALELDDSALYLCASSLREGVNYGYTFGSGTRLTVV.

This clone was seen a single time. The rearrangement joins TRBV27 to TRBJ1-5, with D unresolved. CDR1 MNHEY and CDR2 SMNVEV come from the germline V gene (reference sequence). Trimming cost V 9 bases and J 2 bases, with 8 bases left between them. This CDR3 is built from 12 residues. The CDR3 spells CASGRRNQPQHF. CDR3 DNA sequence: TGTGCCAGTGGGAGGCGCAATCAGCCCCAGCATTTT.

This chain's CDR3 is CASSPGDRGNEKLFF. The CDR3 DNA reads as TGTGCCAGCAGTCCCGGCGACAGGGGAAATGAAAAACTGTTTTTT. The chain couples TRBV6-5 to TRBJ1-4; 8 bases line up with TRBD1. The germline V gene has CDR1 MNHEY and CDR2 SVGAGI. This CDR3 is built from 15 residues. V trimming: 5 bases; J trimming: 5 bases; junction bases outside the gene matches: 7.

This chain links TRBV6-1 with TRBJ2-7, with D unresolved. V gave up 0 bases and J gave up 7 bases, with 7 bases separating them. The CDR3 consists of 12 residues. Germline CDR1 is MNHNS and CDR2 is SASEGT. In DNA, the CDR3 is TGTGCCAGCAGTGAAGCATTCAGAGAGCAGTACTTC. Translated: CASSEAFREQYF.

This clone has a single count. Within the sample, other DNA sequences also encode this same CDR3. J is TRBJ2-7 and V is TRBV20-1; a possible D gene is TRBD1 (6 bases). Trimming took 6 bases from V and 3 from J, leaving 9 bases between them. This CDR3 has 11 amino acids. Germline V gene sequence: CDR1 DFQATT, CDR2 SNEGSKA (reference sequence). The CDR3 loop is CSARQDYEQYF. In DNA form, the CDR3 reads TGCAGTGCCAGACAGGACTACGAGCAGTACTTC.

The gene calls are TRBV7-9 and TRBJ2-7; D is perhaps TRBD1 (5 bases). V was pared by 5 bases and J by 7 bases, with 12 bases between. CDR3 length: 12 residues. The V gene's germline CDR1 is SEHNR and CDR2 FQNEAQ (reference sequence). CDR3 protein: CASSKADREQYF. The CDR3 nucleotides read TGTGCCAGCAGCAAAGCAGACAGAGAGCAGTACTTC.

The CDR3 region is CASSPRPWGTYEQYF. CDR3 nucleotide sequence: TGTGCCAGCAGCCCTAGGCCCTGGGGAACCTACGAGCAGTACTTC. The chain recombines TRBV11-2 with TRBJ2-7; D remains unclear. CDR3 size: 15 residues. Germline loops: CDR1 SGHAT, CDR2 FQNNGV. With 5 bases removed from V and 2 bases from J, the gap between germline ends came to 16 bases.

V gene TRBV11-2 combines with J gene TRBJ2-2, with D perhaps TRBD2 (5 bases). Germline lookup yields CDR1 SGHAT and CDR2 FQNNGV. V lost 0 bases and J lost 6, with 5 bases in between. The length of the CDR3 is 13 residues. CDR3 DNA: TGTGCCAGCAGCTTAGAGGGAGCCGGGGAGCTGTTTTTT. This encodes CASSLEGAGELFF.

The V and J genes are TRBV7-9 and TRBJ2-5; maybe TRBD1 (5 bases). The germline V and J ends were trimmed by 8 bases and 5 bases, with 18 bases remaining between them. CDR3 length equals 14 residues. Germline loops: CDR1 SEHNR, CDR2 FQNEAQ (reference sequence). Written as DNA, the CDR3 is TGTGCCAGCTGCGAACAGGCACCTGGGGAGACCCAGTACTTC. Residues: CASCEQAPGETQYF.

This clone appeared a single time. V gene TRBV27 combines with J gene TRBJ2-1, with TRBD2 matching 13 bases. V lost 5 bases, J lost 10 bases, and 2 bases stayed unmatched. The V gene's germline CDR1 is MNHEY and CDR2 SMNVEV (reference sequence). CDR3 length: 13 residues. Here the CDR3 reads CASSPGLAGEQFF. Written as DNA, the CDR3 is TGTGCCAGCAGTCCGGGACTAGCGGGAGAGCAGTTCTTC.

This chain links TRBV7-8 with TRBJ1-2, with no clear D. Trimming stripped 1 base from V and 6 bases from J, with 6 bases between. The CDR3 covers 12 residues. Germline loops: CDR1 SGHVS, CDR2 FQNEAQ. CDR3 region: CASSLEGDGYTF. Here the CDR3 DNA reads TGTGCCAGCAGCTTAGAGGGAGATGGCTACACCTTC.